This TCR beta chain comes out of a study of tumor and adjacent non-tumor tissue in lung cancer. The CDR3 extends over 15 amino acids. The germline gives CDR1 SGHNT, CDR2 YYREEE (reference sequence). The ends lost 4 bases at V and 5 bases at J; junction bases unmatched: 6. Three rounds of nested PCR, following a modified ARM-PCR protocol, produced the TCRbeta library. Via MiXCR, TCRdb re-called the multiplex PCR reads, giving one row per CDR3 protein. This table has 75,000 to 80,000 distinct CDR3 sequences, around 76% appearing once. Details on this clonotype: This clone may be a read error of a much larger clone one base away.

This sample's RNA came from whole unsorted tissue. The normal lung tissue was taken more than 3 cm from the tumor edge. J is TRBJ2-1 and V is TRBV5-4; 10 bases are a match to TRBD2. Sequencing was performed on distant non-tumor lung tissue. This sequence was found in a man between 65 and 85 years old with non-small cell lung cancer. This chain's CDR3 is CASSRLAGEDNEQFF. The CDR3 coding sequence is TGTGCCAGCAGCCGTCTAGCGGGGGAGGACAATGAGCAGTTCTTC.